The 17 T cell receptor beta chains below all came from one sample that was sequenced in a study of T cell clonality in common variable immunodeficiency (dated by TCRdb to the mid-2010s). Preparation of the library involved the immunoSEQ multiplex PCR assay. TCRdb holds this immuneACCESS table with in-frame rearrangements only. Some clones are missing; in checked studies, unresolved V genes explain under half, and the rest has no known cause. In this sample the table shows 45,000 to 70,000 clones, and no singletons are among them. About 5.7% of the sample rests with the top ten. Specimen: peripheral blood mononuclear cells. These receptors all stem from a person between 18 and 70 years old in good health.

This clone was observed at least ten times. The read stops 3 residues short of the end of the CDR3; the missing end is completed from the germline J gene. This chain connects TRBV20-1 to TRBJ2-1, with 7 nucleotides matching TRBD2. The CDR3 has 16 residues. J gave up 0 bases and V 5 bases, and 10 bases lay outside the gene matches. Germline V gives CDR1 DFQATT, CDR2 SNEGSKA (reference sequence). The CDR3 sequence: CSALGLAALSYNEQFF. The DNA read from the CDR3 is TGCAGTGCTCTGGGCCTAGCGGCACTCTCCTACAATGAG.

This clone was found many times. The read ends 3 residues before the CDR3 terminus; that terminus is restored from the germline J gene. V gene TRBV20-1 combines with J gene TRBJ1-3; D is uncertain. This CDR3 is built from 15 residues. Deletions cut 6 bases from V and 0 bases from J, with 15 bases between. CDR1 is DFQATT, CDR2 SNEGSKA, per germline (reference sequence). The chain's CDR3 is CSARGPIVSGNTIYF. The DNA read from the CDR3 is TGCAGTGCCCGAGGGCCAATTGTCTCTGGAAACACC.

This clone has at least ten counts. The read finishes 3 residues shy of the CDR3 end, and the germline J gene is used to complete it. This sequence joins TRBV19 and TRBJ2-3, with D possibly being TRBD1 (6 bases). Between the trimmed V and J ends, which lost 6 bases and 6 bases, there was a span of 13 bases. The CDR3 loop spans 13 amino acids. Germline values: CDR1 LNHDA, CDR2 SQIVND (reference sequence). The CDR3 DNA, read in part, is TGTGCCAGTAGGGCAGGGGTGAGCGATACG. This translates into CASRAGVSDT. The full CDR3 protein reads CASRAGVSDTQYF.

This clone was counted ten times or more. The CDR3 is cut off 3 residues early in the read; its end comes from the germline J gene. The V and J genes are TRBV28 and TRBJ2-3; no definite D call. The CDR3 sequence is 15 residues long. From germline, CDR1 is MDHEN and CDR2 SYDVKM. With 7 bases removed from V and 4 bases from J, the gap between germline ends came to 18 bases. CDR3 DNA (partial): TGTGCCAGCACCTTTCGACCAGGCCGAGCAGATACG. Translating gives CASTFRPGRADT. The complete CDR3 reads CASTFRPGRADTQYF.

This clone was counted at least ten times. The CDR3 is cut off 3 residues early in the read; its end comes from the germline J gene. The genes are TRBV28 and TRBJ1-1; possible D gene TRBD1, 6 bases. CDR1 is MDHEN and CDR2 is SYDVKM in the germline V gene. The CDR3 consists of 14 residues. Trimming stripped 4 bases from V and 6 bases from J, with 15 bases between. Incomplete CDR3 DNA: TGTGCCAGCAGTTCAGACTTCAGGGGATCTGAA. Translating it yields CASSSDFRGSE. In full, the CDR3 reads CASSSDFRGSEAFF.

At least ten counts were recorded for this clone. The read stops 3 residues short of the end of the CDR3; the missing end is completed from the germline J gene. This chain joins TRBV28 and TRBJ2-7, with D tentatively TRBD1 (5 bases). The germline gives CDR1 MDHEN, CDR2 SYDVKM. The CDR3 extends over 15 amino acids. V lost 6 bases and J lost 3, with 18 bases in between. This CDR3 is CASRVVGQGSYEQYF. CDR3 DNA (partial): TGTGCCAGCAGGGTTGTAGGCCAGGGCAGCTACGAG.

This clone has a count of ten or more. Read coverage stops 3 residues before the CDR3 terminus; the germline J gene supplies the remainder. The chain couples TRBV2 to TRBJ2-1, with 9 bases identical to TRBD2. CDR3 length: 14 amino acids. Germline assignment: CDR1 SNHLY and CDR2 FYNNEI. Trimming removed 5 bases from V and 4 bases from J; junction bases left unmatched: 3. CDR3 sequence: CASSRLADYNEQFF. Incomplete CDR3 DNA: TGTGCCAGCAGTAGACTAGCGGATTACAATGAG.

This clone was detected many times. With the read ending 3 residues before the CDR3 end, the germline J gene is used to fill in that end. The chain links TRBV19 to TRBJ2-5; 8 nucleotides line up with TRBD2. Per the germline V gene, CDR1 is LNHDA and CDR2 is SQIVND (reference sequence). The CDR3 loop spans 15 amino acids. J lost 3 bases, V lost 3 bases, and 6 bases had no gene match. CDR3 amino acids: CASSIRGGMEETQYF. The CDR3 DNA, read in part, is TGTGCCAGTAGTATCCGGGGGGGAATGGAAGAGACC.

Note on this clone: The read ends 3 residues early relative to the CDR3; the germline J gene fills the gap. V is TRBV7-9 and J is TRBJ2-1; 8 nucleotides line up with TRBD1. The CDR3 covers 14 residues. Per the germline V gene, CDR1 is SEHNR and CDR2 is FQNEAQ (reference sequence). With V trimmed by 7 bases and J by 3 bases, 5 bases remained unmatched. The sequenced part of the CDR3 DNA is TGTGCCAGCACGTGGGACAGGCACTACAATGAG. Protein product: CASTWDRHYNE. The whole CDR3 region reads CASTWDRHYNEQFF.

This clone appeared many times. This chain's CDR3 is CASSFFRDTYEQYF. The CDR3 bases that were read are TGTGCCAGCAGCTTCTTCCGGGACACCTACGAG. The gene calls are TRBV7-2 and TRBJ2-7, with D tentatively TRBD1 (6 bases). The read falls 3 residues short of the CDR3 end, and the missing part is taken from the germline J gene. The CDR3 totals 14 residues. Germline CDR1 SGHTA, CDR2 FQGNSA. The V end was cut by 3 bases, the J end by 2 bases, with 11 bases between. The variable domain in full, with the rest retrieved from reference TRBV7-2 and TRBJ2-7, is GAGVSQSPSNKVTEKGKDVELRCDPISGHTALYWYRQSLGQGLEFLIYFQGNSAPDKSGLPSDRFSAERTGGSVSTLTIQRTQQEDSAVYLCASSFFRDTYEQYFGPGTRLTVT.

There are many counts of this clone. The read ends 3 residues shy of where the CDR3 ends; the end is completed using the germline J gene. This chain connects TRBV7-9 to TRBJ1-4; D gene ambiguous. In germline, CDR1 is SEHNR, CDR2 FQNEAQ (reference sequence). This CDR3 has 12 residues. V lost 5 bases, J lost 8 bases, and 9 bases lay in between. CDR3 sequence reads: CASSQENEKLFF. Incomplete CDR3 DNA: TGTGCCAGCAGCCAGGAAAACGAAAAA.

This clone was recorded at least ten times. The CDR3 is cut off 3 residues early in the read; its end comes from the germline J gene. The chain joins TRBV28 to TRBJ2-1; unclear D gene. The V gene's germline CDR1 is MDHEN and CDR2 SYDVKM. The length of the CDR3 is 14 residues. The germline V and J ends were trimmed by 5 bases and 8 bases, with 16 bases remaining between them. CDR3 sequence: CASSHRLALDEQFF. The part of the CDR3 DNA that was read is TGTGCCAGCAGTCATCGACTGGCCCTGGATGAG. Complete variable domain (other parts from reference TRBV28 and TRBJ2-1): DVKVTQSSRYLVKRTGEKVFLECVQDMDHENMFWYRQDPGLGLRLIYFSYDVKMKEKGDIPEGYSVSREKKERFSLILESASTNQTSMYLCASSHRLALDEQFFGPGTRLTVL.

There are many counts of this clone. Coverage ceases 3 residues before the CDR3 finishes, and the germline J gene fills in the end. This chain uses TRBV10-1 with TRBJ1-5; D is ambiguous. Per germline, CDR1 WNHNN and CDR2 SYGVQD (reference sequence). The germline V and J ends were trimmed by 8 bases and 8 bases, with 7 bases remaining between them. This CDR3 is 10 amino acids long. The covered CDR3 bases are TGCGCCAGCGGGCGGGAGCCC. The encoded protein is CASGREP. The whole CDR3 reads CASGREPQHF.

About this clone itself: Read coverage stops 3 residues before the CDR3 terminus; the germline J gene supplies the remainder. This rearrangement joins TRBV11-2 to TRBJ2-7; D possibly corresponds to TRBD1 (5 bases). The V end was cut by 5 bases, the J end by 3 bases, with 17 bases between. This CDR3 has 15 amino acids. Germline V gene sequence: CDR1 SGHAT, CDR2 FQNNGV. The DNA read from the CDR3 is TGTGCCAGCAGCCCCGACCCAGGGCAAAACTACGAG. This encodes CASSPDPGQNYE. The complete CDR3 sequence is CASSPDPGQNYEQYF.

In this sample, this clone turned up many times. Here the CDR3 reads CASSTGQAGDNSPLHF. The CDR3 DNA, read in part, is TGTGCCAGTAGTACCGGACAGGCCGGGGATAATTCACCC. The chain is built from TRBV19 and TRBJ1-6; 7 positions agree with TRBD1. Read coverage stops 3 residues before the CDR3 terminus; the germline J gene supplies the remainder. J was trimmed by 5 bases and V by 4 bases; bases with no gene match: 8. Germline V gene lookup returns CDR1 LNHDA and CDR2 SQIVND (reference sequence). The CDR3 has 16 amino acids.

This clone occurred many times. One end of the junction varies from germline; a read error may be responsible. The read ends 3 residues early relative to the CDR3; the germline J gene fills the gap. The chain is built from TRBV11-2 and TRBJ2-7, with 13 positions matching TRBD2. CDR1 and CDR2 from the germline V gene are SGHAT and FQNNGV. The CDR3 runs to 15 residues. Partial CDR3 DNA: TGTGCCAGAAGCTTAGGACTAGCGGGAGCCTACGAG. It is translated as CARSLGLAGAYE. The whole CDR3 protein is CARSLGLAGAYEQYF.

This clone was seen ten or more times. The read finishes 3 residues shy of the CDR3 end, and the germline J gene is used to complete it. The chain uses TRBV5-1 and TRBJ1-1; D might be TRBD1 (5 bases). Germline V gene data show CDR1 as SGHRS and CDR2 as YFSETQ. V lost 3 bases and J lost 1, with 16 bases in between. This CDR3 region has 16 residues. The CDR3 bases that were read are TGCGCCAGCAGCTGGGGGGGTAATAACGGGAACACTGAA. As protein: CASSWGGNNGNTE. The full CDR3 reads CASSWGGNNGNTEAFF.